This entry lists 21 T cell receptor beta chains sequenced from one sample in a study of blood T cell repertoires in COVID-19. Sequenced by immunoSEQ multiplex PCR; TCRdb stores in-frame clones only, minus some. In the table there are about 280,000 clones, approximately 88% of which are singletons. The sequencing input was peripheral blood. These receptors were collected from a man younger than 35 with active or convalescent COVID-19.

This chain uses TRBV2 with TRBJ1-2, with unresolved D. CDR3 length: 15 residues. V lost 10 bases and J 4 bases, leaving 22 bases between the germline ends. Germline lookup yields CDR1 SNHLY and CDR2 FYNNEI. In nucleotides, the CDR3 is TGTGCCAACCCTGAGGACGGGGTAGGAAGCTATGGCTACACCTTC. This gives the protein CANPEDGVGSYGYTF.

The CDR3 DNA follows: TGTGCCACCAGCAGAAAGGGACAGAGCTCTGGAAACACCATATATTTT. It is translated as CATSRKGQSSGNTIYF. The rearrangement uses TRBV15 and TRBJ1-3; 7 bases map to TRBD1. With V trimmed by 2 bases and J by 0 bases, 4 bases remained unmatched. Germline CDR1 is LNHNV and CDR2 is YYDKDF (reference sequence). The CDR3 contains 16 residues.

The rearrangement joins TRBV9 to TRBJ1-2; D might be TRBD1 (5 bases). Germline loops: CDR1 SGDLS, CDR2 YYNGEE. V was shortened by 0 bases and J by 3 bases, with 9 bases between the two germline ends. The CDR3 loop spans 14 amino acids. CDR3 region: CASSVVGQHYGYTF. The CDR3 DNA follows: TGTGCCAGCAGCGTAGTCGGACAACACTATGGCTACACCTTC.

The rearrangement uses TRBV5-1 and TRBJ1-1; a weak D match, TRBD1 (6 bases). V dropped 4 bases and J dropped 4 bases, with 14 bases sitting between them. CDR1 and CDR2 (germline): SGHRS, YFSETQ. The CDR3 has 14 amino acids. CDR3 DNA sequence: TGCGCCAGCAGCGTACAGGGCAGATTCACTGAAGCTTTCTTT. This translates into CASSVQGRFTEAFF. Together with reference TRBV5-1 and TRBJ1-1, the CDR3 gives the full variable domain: KAGVTQTPRYLIKTRGQQVTLSCSPISGHRSVSWYQQTPGQGLQFLFEYFSETQRNKGNFPGRFSGRQFSNSRSEMNVSTLELGDSALYLCASSVQGRFTEAFFGQGTRLTVV.

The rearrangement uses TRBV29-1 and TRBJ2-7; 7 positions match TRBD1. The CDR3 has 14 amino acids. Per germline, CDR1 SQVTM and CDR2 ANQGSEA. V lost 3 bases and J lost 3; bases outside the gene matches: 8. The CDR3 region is CSVEKPGQNYEQYF. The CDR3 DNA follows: TGCAGCGTTGAGAAACCGGGACAGAACTACGAGCAGTACTTC.

The CDR3 DNA reads TGTGCCAGCAGCTTCGGGGGGCAAGAGACCCAGTACTTC. Its translation: CASSFGGQETQYF. This chain links TRBV11-1 with TRBJ2-5; 7 bases fit TRBD2. Germline V gene sequence: CDR1 SGHAT, CDR2 FQDESV (reference sequence). V shed 3 bases and J 2 bases; nucleotides not matched to a gene: 0. This CDR3 contains 13 residues. Based on the CDR3 plus reference TRBV11-1 and TRBJ2-5, the full variable domain is EAEVAQSPRYKITEKSQAVAFWCDPISGHATLYWYRQILGQGPELLVQFQDESVVDDSQLPKDRFSAERLKGVDSTLKIQPAELGDSAMYLCASSFGGQETQYFGPGTRLLVL.

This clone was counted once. The DNA for the CDR3 is TGCGCCAGCAGCCAACCCGGGACAGGGGATAGTGAGCAGTTCTTC. Its protein is CASSQPGTGDSEQFF. The chain carries TRBV4-1 and TRBJ2-1, with 10 nucleotides matching TRBD1. This CDR3 is 15 amino acids long. From germline, CDR1 is MGHRA and CDR2 YSYEKL. With 2 bases clipped from V and 9 bases from J, the junction kept 7 bases outside the gene matches.

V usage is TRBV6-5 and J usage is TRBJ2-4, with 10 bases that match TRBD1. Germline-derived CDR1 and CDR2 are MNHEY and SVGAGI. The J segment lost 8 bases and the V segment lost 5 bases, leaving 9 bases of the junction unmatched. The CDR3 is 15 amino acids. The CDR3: CASSPPGQGFDIQYF. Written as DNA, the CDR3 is TGTGCCAGCAGTCCACCGGGACAGGGGTTTGACATTCAGTACTTC.

CDR3 DNA: TGTGCCAGCCGGGACAGACATTACCGGAATAATTCACCCCTCCACTTT. It translates to CASRDRHYRNNSPLHF. The chain uses TRBV2 and TRBJ1-6; 7 bases align to TRBD1. CDR3 size: 16 residues. Trimming cost V 8 bases and J 5 bases; bases outside gene matches: 12. Germline lookup yields CDR1 SNHLY and CDR2 FYNNEI.

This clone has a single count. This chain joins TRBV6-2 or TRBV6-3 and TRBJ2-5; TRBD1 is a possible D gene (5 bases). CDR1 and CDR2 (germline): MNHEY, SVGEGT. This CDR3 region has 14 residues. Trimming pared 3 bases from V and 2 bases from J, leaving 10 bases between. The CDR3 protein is CASSYQGIQETQYF. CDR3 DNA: TGTGCCAGCAGTTATCAGGGTATTCAAGAGACCCAGTACTTC.

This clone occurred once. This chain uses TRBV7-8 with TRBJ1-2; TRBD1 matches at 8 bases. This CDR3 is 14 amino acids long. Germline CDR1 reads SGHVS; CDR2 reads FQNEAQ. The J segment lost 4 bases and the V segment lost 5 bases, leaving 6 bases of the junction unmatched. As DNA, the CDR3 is TGTGCCAGCAGCCCCCAAGGACAGGGCTATGGCTACACCTTC. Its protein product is CASSPQGQGYGYTF.

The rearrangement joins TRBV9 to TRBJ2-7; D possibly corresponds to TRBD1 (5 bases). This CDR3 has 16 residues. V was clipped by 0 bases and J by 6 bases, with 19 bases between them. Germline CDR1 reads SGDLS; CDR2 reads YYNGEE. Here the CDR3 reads CASSVGLGLQSGEQYF. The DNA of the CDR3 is TGTGCCAGCAGCGTAGGATTGGGGCTACAATCTGGCGAGCAGTACTTC.

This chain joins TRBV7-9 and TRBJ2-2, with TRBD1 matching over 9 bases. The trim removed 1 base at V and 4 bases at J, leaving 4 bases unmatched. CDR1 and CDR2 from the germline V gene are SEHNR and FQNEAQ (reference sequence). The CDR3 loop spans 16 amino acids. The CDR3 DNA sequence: TGTGCCAGCAGCTTAGGACAGGGGGAGTTCACCGGGGAGCTGTTTTTT. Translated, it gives CASSLGQGEFTGELFF.

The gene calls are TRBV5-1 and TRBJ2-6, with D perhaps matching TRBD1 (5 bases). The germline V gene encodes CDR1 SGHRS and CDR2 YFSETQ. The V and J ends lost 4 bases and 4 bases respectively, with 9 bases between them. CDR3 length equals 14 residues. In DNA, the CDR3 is TGCGCCAGCAGCGACAGCGCCGGGGCCAACGTCCTGACTTTC. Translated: CASSDSAGANVLTF.

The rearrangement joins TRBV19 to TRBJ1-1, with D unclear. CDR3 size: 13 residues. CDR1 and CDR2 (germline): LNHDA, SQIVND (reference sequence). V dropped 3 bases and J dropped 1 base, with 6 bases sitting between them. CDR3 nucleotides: TGTGCCAGTAGTATTTCCCAGAACACTGAAGCTTTCTTT. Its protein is CASSISQNTEAFF. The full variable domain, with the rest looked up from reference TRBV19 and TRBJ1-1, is DGGITQSPKYLFRKEGQNVTLSCEQNLNHDAMYWYRQDPGQGLRLIYYSQIVNDFQKGDIAEGYSVSREKKESFPLTVTSAQKNPTAFYLCASSISQNTEAFFGQGTRLTVV.

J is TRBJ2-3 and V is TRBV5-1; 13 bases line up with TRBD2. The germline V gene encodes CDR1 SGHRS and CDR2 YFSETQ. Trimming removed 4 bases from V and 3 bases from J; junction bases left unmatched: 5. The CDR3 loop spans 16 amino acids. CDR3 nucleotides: TGCGCCAGCAGCCGTACTAGCGGGGGGGCGACAGATACGCAGTATTTT. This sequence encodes CASSRTSGGATDTQYF.

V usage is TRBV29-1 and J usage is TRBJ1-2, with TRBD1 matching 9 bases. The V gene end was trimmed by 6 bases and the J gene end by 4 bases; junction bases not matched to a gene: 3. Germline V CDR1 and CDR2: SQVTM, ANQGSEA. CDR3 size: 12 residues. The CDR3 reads CSVMTGGYGYTF. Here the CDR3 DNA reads TGCAGCGTGATGACAGGGGGCTATGGCTACACCTTC.

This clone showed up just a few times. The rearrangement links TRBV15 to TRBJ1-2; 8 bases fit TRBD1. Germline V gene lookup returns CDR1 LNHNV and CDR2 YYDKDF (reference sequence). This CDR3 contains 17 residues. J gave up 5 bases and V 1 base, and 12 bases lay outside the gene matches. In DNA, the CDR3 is TGTGCCACCAGCAGAGCCGGGACAGGCATTGGGGTGTATGGCTACACCTTC. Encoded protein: CATSRAGTGIGVYGYTF.

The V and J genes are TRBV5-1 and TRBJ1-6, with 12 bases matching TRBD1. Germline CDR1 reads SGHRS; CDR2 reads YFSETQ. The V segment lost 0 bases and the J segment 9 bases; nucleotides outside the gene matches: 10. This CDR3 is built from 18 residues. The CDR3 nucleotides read TGCGCCAGCAGCTTGGAGCCGGGACAGGGGGCGCGCGGTTCACCCCTCCACTTT. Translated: CASSLEPGQGARGSPLHF.

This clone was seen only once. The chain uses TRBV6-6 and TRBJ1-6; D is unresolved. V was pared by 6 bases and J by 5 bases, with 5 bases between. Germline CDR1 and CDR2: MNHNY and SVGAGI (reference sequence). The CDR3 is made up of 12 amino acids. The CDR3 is CASSRNNSPLHF. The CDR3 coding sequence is TGTGCCAGCAGCAGGAATAATTCACCCCTCCACTTT.

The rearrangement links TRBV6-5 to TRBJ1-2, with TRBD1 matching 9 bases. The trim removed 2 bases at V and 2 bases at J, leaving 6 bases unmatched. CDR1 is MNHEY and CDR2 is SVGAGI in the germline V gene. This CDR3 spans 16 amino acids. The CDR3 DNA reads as TGTGCCAGCAGTTACCTGGGACAGGGAGCCAACTATGGCTACACCTTC. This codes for CASSYLGQGANYGYTF.